This T cell receptor (beta chain) was sequenced for a study of breast tumors, draining lymph nodes, adjacent tissues. CDR3 size: 17 residues. Trimming cost V 1 base and J 1 base; bases outside gene matches: 9. The germline V gene encodes CDR1 GTSNPN and CDR2 SVGIG (reference sequence). In TCRdb, the multiplex PCR reads were re-called with MiXCR into one record per CDR3 protein. The sample holds 20,000 to 25,000 distinct CDR3 sequences, about half seen once. This chain links TRBV30 with TRBJ2-2; 7 bases line up with TRBD2. The origin of this receptor is a female donor with breast cancer. Some clones in this sample may be carry-over from other donors' samples. Material for sequencing was breast tumor tissue. DNA of the CDR3: TGTGCCTGGAGTGATCCGGGGGGTGGGCTGAACACCGGGGAGCTGTTTTTT. Translating it yields CAWSDPGGGLNTGELFF.